Detailed here is one TCR beta chain. In the PCR, 60 Vbeta and 13 Jbeta primers were used. Data came from immunoSEQ multiplex PCR; TCRdb stores just in-frame clones and leaves some out. The sample includes 64,000 or so clones, 65% to 90% of them seen just once. Trimming took off 6 bases at V and 1 base at J, with 9 bases between the two ends. CDR3 length: 13 amino acids. Germline V gene data show CDR1 as SNHLY and CDR2 as FYNNEI. This record comes from a study of cytomegalovirus exposure and HLA in healthy donors. Samples came from healthy bone marrow donors. Material: PBMCs. The chain employs TRBV2 and TRBJ1-1; D is unresolved. The TCR comes from a female donor in good health and CMV-seronegative. The CDR3 DNA follows: TGTGCCAGCAGAAGTTACAGGAACACTGAAGCTTTCTTT. As protein: CASRSYRNTEAFF.